Below, 14 T cell receptor beta chains from the same sample are listed, as sequenced in a study of shared clonotypes between healthy human individuals. Generated by immunoSEQ multiplex PCR, the TCRdb table keeps only in-frame clones and is missing some. The sample carries 530,000 or so clones, 60% to 80% recorded once. The sample comprised PBMCs. The receptors originated from a woman aged 40 to 50 in good health. Some clones in this sample may be carry-over from other donors' samples.

V usage is TRBV18 and J usage is TRBJ2-1; tentatively, D is TRBD2 (6 bases). V lost 6 bases, J lost 8 bases, and 23 bases lay in between. The germline gives CDR1 KGHSH, CDR2 LQKENI. The CDR3 sequence is 16 residues long. The CDR3 nucleotides are TGTGCCAGCTCGGGGGGATTAGCGCTGGGGTTGGATGAGCAGTTCTTC. Its protein product is CASSGGLALGLDEQFF. The full variable domain, completed using reference TRBV18 and TRBJ2-1, is NAGVMQNPRHLVRRRGQEARLRCSPMKGHSHVYWYRQLPEEGLKFMVYLQKENIIDESGMPKERFSAEFPKEGPSILRIQQVVRGDSAAYFCASSGGLALGLDEQFFGPGTRLTVL.

The chain employs TRBV28 and TRBJ1-2; no clear D. The V gene lost 6 bases and the J gene lost 8 bases, with 19 bases spanning the gap. The CDR3 sequence is 14 residues long. CDR1 and CDR2 from the germline V gene are MDHEN and SYDVKM. CDR3 protein: CASSLLGIAMGYTF. For the CDR3, the DNA is TGTGCCAGCAGCCTGCTAGGGATTGCGATGGGCTACACCTTC.

This sequence joins TRBV7-2 and TRBJ2-1, with 8 bases aligning to TRBD2. The V gene end was trimmed by 5 bases and the J gene end by 1 base; junction bases not matched to a gene: 4. The CDR3 extends over 15 amino acids. The germline CDR1 and CDR2 sequences are SGHTA and FQGNSA. The CDR3 DNA sequence: TGTGCCAGCAGCGCACTAGCGGTTTCCTACAATGAGCAGTTCTTC. Amino acid sequence: CASSALAVSYNEQFF. Using reference TRBV7-2 and TRBJ2-1 for the parts outside the CDR3, the full variable domain is GAGVSQSPSNKVTEKGKDVELRCDPISGHTALYWYRQSLGQGLEFLIYFQGNSAPDKSGLPSDRFSAERTGGSVSTLTIQRTQQEDSAVYLCASSALAVSYNEQFFGPGTRLTVL.

The CDR3 is CASSRFGLAGYNEQFF. As DNA, the CDR3 is TGTGCCAGCAGCAGATTCGGACTAGCGGGATACAATGAGCAGTTCTTC. The chain recombines TRBV5-4 with TRBJ2-1, with TRBD2 matching over 12 bases. The junction had 6 bases not matched to a gene; V was cut back by 4 bases and J by 4 bases. This CDR3 contains 16 residues. CDR1 and CDR2 from the germline V gene are SGHNT and YYREEE (reference sequence).

This clone was observed once. CDR3 residues: CASYGTGRGEQYF. In nucleotides, the CDR3 is TGTGCCAGCTACGGGACAGGGCGTGGGGAGCAGTACTTC. The rearrangement joins TRBV2 to TRBJ2-7, with 9 positions matching TRBD1. The CDR3 extends over 13 amino acids. CDR1 is SNHLY, CDR2 FYNNEI, per germline. Trimming took 8 bases from V and 7 from J; bases not matched to a gene: 9. Filled out from reference TRBV2 and TRBJ2-7, the complete variable domain reads EPEVTQTPSHQVTQMGQEVILRCVPISNHLYFYWYRQILGQKVEFLVSFYNNEISEKSEIFDDQFSVERPDGSNFTLKIRSTKLEDSAMYFCASYGTGRGEQYFGPGTRLTVT.

This chain links TRBV5-8 with TRBJ2-2, with a tentative D call TRBD2 (5 bases). V lost 2 bases, J lost 4 bases, and 12 bases lay in between. This CDR3 contains 15 residues. In germline, CDR1 is SGHTS, CDR2 YDEGEE. The CDR3, as DNA: TGTGCCAGCAGCTTTGCGGGTGTATCCACCGGGGAGCTGTTTTTT. The encoded protein is CASSFAGVSTGELFF.

This chain connects TRBV7-3 to TRBJ2-2, with TRBD2 identical over 9 bases. CDR1 is SGHTA, CDR2 FQGTGA, per germline. The CDR3 length is 16 residues. Germline trimming cut 5 bases from V and 4 bases from J; bases unmatched to any gene: 8. This CDR3 reads CASSPKGLAGTGELFF. The CDR3 DNA reads as TGTGCCAGCAGCCCCAAGGGACTAGCTGGCACCGGGGAGCTGTTTTTT.

This rearrangement joins TRBV6-5 to TRBJ2-1; D possibly corresponds to TRBD2 (5 bases). The CDR3 spans 13 residues. Trimming removed 6 bases at V and 6 bases at J, with 12 bases between. CDR1 is MNHEY, CDR2 SVGAGI, per germline. CDR3 sequence (DNA): TGTGCCAGCAGCCGGGATAGCCCCAATGAGCAGTTCTTC. Translating it yields CASSRDSPNEQFF.

The rearrangement links TRBV5-1 to TRBJ2-1; D gene uncertain. This CDR3 spans 15 amino acids. V was shortened by 5 bases and J by 0 bases, with 12 bases between the two germline ends. Germline CDR1 reads SGHRS; CDR2 reads YFSETQ. The CDR3 protein is CASSFITSSYNEQFF. In DNA, the CDR3 is TGCGCCAGCAGTTTCATTACGAGCTCCTACAATGAGCAGTTCTTC. The full variable domain, in which reference TRBV5-1 and TRBJ2-1 provide the parts outside the CDR3, is KAGVTQTPRYLIKTRGQQVTLSCSPISGHRSVSWYQQTPGQGLQFLFEYFSETQRNKGNFPGRFSGRQFSNSRSEMNVSTLELGDSALYLCASSFITSSYNEQFFGPGTRLTVL.

CDR3 in DNA: TGTGCCAGCAGCTTAGCCATGGGCGAGCAGTACTTC. Translation: CASSLAMGEQYF. This chain connects TRBV7-3 to TRBJ2-7, with D hard to call. Germline CDR1 and CDR2: SGHTA and FQGTGA. V shed 2 bases and J shed 6 bases, with 8 bases lying between them. The CDR3 length is 12 residues.

The chain combines TRBV28 with TRBJ1-2; a weak D match, TRBD1 (6 bases). There are 15 residues in the CDR3. Germline V gene data show CDR1 as MDHEN and CDR2 as SYDVKM. V was trimmed by 6 bases and J by 7 bases, leaving 21 bases between them. The CDR3 DNA follows: TGTGCCAGCAGCTCAAGCGCGGGGGGCGCTTCTGGCTACACCTTC. It codes for CASSSSAGGASGYTF.

The V gene is TRBV27, the J gene TRBJ1-1, with 7 bases fitting TRBD1. CDR3 size: 13 residues. Trimming at V came to 6 bases and at J to 1 base, leaving 2 bases not matched to a gene. Germline V gene sequence: CDR1 MNHEY, CDR2 SMNVEV (reference sequence). For the CDR3, the DNA is TGTGCCAGCAGCGGACAGGAGAACACTGAAGCTTTCTTT. Protein: CASSGQENTEAFF.

The chain uses TRBV19 and TRBJ1-5, with D uncertain. The CDR3 has 13 residues. With 4 bases removed from V and 7 bases from J, the gap between germline ends came to 11 bases. Germline CDR1 and CDR2: LNHDA and SQIVND (reference sequence). The CDR3 sequence: CASSKGLGQPQHF. DNA of the CDR3: TGTGCCAGTAGTAAAGGTCTAGGACAGCCCCAGCATTTT. Full variable domain (missing parts from reference TRBV19 and TRBJ1-5): DGGITQSPKYLFRKEGQNVTLSCEQNLNHDAMYWYRQDPGQGLRLIYYSQIVNDFQKGDIAEGYSVSREKKESFPLTVTSAQKNPTAFYLCASSKGLGQPQHFGDGTRLSIL.

This chain links TRBV28 with TRBJ2-4, with 8 bases identical to TRBD1. V shed 5 bases, J shed 5 bases, and the junction held 5 bases outside the gene matches. The CDR3 runs 14 residues. The germline V gene has CDR1 MDHEN and CDR2 SYDVKM. CDR3 nucleotides: TGTGCCAGCAGTCCAGGGGGCTGGGAAAACATTCAGTACTTC. It encodes CASSPGGWENIQYF. Complete variable domain (other parts from reference TRBV28 and TRBJ2-4): DVKVTQSSRYLVKRTGEKVFLECVQDMDHENMFWYRQDPGLGLRLIYFSYDVKMKEKGDIPEGYSVSREKKERFSLILESASTNQTSMYLCASSPGGWENIQYFGAGTRLSVL.